The TCR beta chain described here comes from a study of blood T cell repertoires in COVID-19 (dated by TCRdb to about 2020). Background on the whole study: Collaborator samples came from the United States, Italy and Spain and covered acute and convalescent phases of COVID-19. The prospective study material was composed of cDNA or gDNA derived from T cells, B-cell-depleted T cells, or PBMCs. Samples came from the ongoing ImmuneRACE study (first 160 participants) plus 1,254 subjects from 6 global collaborators. Subjects who had been exposed to COVID-19, were actively infected with it, or had recovered from it provided the deeply sampled blood TCRbeta repertoires that made up the dataset. Where available, HLA class I and class II types were taken from metadata supplied by the sample provider and were not determined by assay-based typing. A freely available public database, intended as a resource for researchers studying the immune response to SARS-CoV-2, is where the repertoires were released. Sample metadata almost always included a de-identified subject ID, COVID-19 status, age in years and sex.

Comment on this clone: Its antigen has not been determined. Per-base quality was not reported, and no clone a single base away is much larger than it.

The immunoSEQ Assay, a bias-controlled multiplex PCR, was used to amplify TCRbeta CDR3 regions from genomic DNA. In the source study's methods: Nucleated cell counts per sample were estimated from amplification of reference gene primers within the assay. To quantify the absolute abundance of each unique TCRbeta CDR3 rearrangement, sequence reads were collapsed and filtered. For each sample, productive Simpson clonality was calculated by taking the square root of Simpson's diversity index across productive rearrangements. TCRdb retrieved this table from immuneACCESS and kept in-frame rearrangements only. Not all clones are present; in checked studies, unresolved V genes account for under half, and no reason is known for the remainder. From that table come the V and J calls and clone size; the DNA was used to work out D and trimming. A total of tens of thousands of clones appear in this sample, roughly three quarters of them only once. Approximately 20% of the sample is held by the ten biggest clonotypes.

Results and caveats for the whole study, not just this receptor: The amount of clinical and demographic metadata varied by source and participant and was provided uncurated.

Each collaborating institution followed its own protocols to collect whole blood in K2EDTA tubes. For TCRbeta analysis, collaborators shipped samples as frozen whole blood, isolated PBMCs, or DNA extracted from either of those sample types. The germline V and J ends show losses of 1 base and 10 bases respectively, and no gene match explains 10 bases of the junction. Taken from cysteine to phenylalanine, the CDR3 has 14 residues. Only CDR3 DNA remains: 42 bases, in frame from the first base. The germline V gene (reference sequence) yields LGHDT for CDR1 and YNNKEL for CDR2. The receptor was isolated from a man between 45 and 60 years old with active or convalescent COVID-19. In this chain, TRBV3-1 (or the pseudogene TRBV3-2) is recombined with TRBJ2-7, with TRBD2 matching 7 junction bases. Material: peripheral blood. The DNA is TGTGCCAGCAGCCAAGTGAGCGGGATGGTGGAACAGTACTTC. It is translated as CASSQVSGMVEQYF.